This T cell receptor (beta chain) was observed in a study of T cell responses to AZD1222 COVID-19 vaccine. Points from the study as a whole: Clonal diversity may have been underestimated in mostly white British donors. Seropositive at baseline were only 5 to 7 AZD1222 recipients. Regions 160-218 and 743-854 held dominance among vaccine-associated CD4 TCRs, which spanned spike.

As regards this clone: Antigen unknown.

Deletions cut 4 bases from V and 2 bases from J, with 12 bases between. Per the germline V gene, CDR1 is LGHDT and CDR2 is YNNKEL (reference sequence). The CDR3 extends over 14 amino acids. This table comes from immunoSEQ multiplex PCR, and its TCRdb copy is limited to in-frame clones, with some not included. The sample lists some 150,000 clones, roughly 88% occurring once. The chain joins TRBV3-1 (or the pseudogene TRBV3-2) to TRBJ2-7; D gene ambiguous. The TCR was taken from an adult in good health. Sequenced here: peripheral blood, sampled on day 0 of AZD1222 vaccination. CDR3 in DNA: TGTGCCAGCAGCCCCCTGAGGCCGCCCTACGAGCAGTACTTC. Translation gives CASSPLRPPYEQYF.